This passage covers 25 T cell receptor beta chains from one sample sequenced in a study of blood T cell repertoires in COVID-19. Here immunoSEQ multiplex PCR was the method, and the copy in TCRdb shows in-frame clones only, minus some. In the table there are 100,000 to 150,000 clones, about 89% of which are singletons. The material sequenced was peripheral blood. These receptors were collected from a woman in her 70s with COVID-19, enrolled during active disease.

The chain couples TRBV2 to TRBJ1-5; D is perhaps TRBD1 (6 bases). In germline, CDR1 is SNHLY, CDR2 FYNNEI. Trimming left V 6 bases short and J 5 bases short, with 14 bases between. The CDR3 loop spans 14 amino acids. This CDR3 is CASRNRVGDQPQHF. CDR3 bases: TGTGCCAGCAGGAACAGGGTGGGGGATCAGCCCCAGCATTTT.

For this clone: A read error may produce the germline difference seen at one junction end. This chain links TRBV7-2 with TRBJ2-2; D possibly corresponds to TRBD2 (7 bases). There are 16 residues in the CDR3. In germline, CDR1 is SGHTA, CDR2 FQGNSA. Here the CDR3 DNA reads TGTGCCAGCAGCCCCAATGGGGGGGCGAATACCGGGGAGCTGTTTTTT. This translates into CASSPNGGANTGELFF.

This clone was counted a single time. The rearrangement links TRBV10-2 to TRBJ1-6; 8 positions agree with TRBD1. V shed 6 bases and J 6 bases; nucleotides not matched to a gene: 4. Germline CDR1 and CDR2: WSHSY and SAAADI. The CDR3 is made up of 14 amino acids. The CDR3 protein is CASRETGANSPLHF. The CDR3 DNA reads as TGCGCCAGCAGGGAGACAGGGGCTAATTCACCCCTCCACTTT.

The chain has TRBV7-2 and TRBJ2-7, with unresolved D. The V gene lost 1 base and the J gene lost 2 bases, with 12 bases spanning the gap. This CDR3 is 15 amino acids long. Germline CDR1 is SGHTA and CDR2 is FQGNSA. This CDR3 is CASSLVPGKTYEQYF. Written as DNA, the CDR3 is TGTGCCAGCAGCTTAGTCCCAGGTAAAACCTACGAGCAGTACTTC.

This chain connects TRBV27 to TRBJ1-4; no clear D gene. The CDR3 consists of 14 residues. Trimming removed 8 bases at V and 7 bases at J, with 17 bases between. CDR1 MNHEY and CDR2 SMNVEV come from the germline V gene (reference sequence). CDR3: CASRTVRRGEKLFF. The CDR3, as DNA: TGTGCCAGCCGAACCGTTAGGCGAGGTGAAAAACTGTTTTTT.

V and J are TRBV5-6 and TRBJ1-4; D gene unclear. Trimming shortened V by 3 bases and J by 2 bases, and 11 bases separated the two germline ends. The CDR3 extends over 15 amino acids. In germline, CDR1 is SGHDT, CDR2 YYEEEE. DNA of the CDR3: TGTGCCAGCAGCTACAGCCCTGATACTAATGAAAAACTGTTTTTT. Translation: CASSYSPDTNEKLFF. Full variable domain (rest looked up from reference TRBV5-6 and TRBJ1-4): DAGVTQSPTHLIKTRGQQVTLRCSPKSGHDTVSWYQQALGQGPQFIFQYYEEEERQRGNFPDRFSGHQFPNYSSELNVNALLLGDSALYLCASSYSPDTNEKLFFGSGTQLSVL.

This chain joins TRBV10-1 and TRBJ2-1, with 9 bases aligning to TRBD1. Germline values: CDR1 WNHNN, CDR2 SYGVQD (reference sequence). V shed 4 bases, J shed 4 bases, and the junction held 5 bases outside the gene matches. This CDR3 comprises 15 residues. The CDR3, as DNA: TGCGCCAGCAGTGCCTCGGGACAGGGATACAATGAGCAGTTCTTC. Amino acid sequence: CASSASGQGYNEQFF.

The V and J genes are TRBV19 and TRBJ1-2; D gene ambiguous. This CDR3 has 12 residues. V lost 6 bases to trimming and J lost 2 bases, with 7 bases between them. The germline CDR1 and CDR2 sequences are LNHDA and SQIVND (reference sequence). DNA of the CDR3: TGTGCCAGTAGCTCGGGGAACTATGGCTACACCTTC. Its translation is CASSSGNYGYTF.

The chain links TRBV5-1 to TRBJ1-2; D may be TRBD1 (6 bases). V was pared by 2 bases and J by 4 bases, with 12 bases between. The length of the CDR3 is 14 residues. Germline lookup yields CDR1 SGHRS and CDR2 YFSETQ. The CDR3 DNA reads as TGCGCCAGCAGCTTACAGGGTTCTAGCTATGGCTACACCTTC. The encoded protein is CASSLQGSSYGYTF.

This chain connects TRBV3-1 (or the pseudogene TRBV3-2) to TRBJ1-3; D is unresolved. Germline-derived CDR1 and CDR2 are LGHDT and YNNKEL (reference sequence). The CDR3 is 16 residues long. V was cut by 1 base and J by 0 bases, with 10 bases left in between. The chain's CDR3 is CASSQAGRSSGNTIYF. Here the CDR3 DNA reads TGTGCCAGCAGCCAAGCCGGGAGATCCTCTGGAAACACCATATATTTT.

This chain uses TRBV3-1 (or the pseudogene TRBV3-2) with TRBJ1-4, with a tentative D call TRBD1 (5 bases). Trimming took 7 bases from V and 8 from J, leaving 17 bases between them. From germline, CDR1 is LGHDT and CDR2 YNNKEL (reference sequence). This CDR3 is built from 14 residues. The CDR3 loop reads CASTKGLGGEKLFF. The CDR3 coding sequence is TGTGCCAGCACCAAGGGGCTAGGTGGAGAAAAACTGTTTTTT.

The chain's CDR3 is CASSLGLAVYNEQFF. In DNA form, the CDR3 reads TGTGCCAGCAGCTTAGGACTAGCGGTGTACAATGAGCAGTTCTTC. The chain couples TRBV7-8 to TRBJ2-1; 9 positions match TRBD2. Germline V gene lookup returns CDR1 SGHVS and CDR2 FQNEAQ. V lost 1 base to trimming and J lost 4 bases; unmatched junction nucleotides: 2. The length of the CDR3 is 15 residues.

The chain recombines TRBV6-1 with TRBJ1-4; TRBD1 matches 10 bases. Per germline, CDR1 MNHNS and CDR2 SASEGT. The CDR3 spans 15 residues. Trimming took 3 bases from V and 8 from J; bases not matched to a gene: 6. The CDR3 region is CASSEGQGLREKLFF. DNA of the CDR3: TGTGCCAGCAGTGAGGGACAGGGGTTAAGAGAAAAACTGTTTTTT.

This sequence joins TRBV7-2 and TRBJ1-5; the D gene is possibly TRBD1 (6 bases). The ends were cut back, 3 bases at V and 0 bases at J, with 9 bases in the middle. Germline CDR1 is SGHTA and CDR2 is FQGNSA. CDR3 length: 15 amino acids. CDR3 in DNA: TGTGCCAGCAGCTTGAGGGGGGGTAGCAATCAGCCCCAGCATTTT. It is translated as CASSLRGGSNQPQHF.

The chain carries TRBV11-3 and TRBJ2-1; the match to TRBD2 covers 8 bases. This CDR3 comprises 15 residues. V was clipped by 1 base and J by 7 bases; unmatched bases: 6. CDR1 and CDR2 (germline): SGHNT, YENEEA. CDR3 nucleotides: TGTGCCAGCAGCTTAGGGCGAGCGGGGGTAAATGAGCAGTTCTTC. Its translation: CASSLGRAGVNEQFF.

This chain uses TRBV5-1 with TRBJ2-2; 9 bases agree with TRBD1. The CDR3 extends over 18 amino acids. The J segment lost 6 bases and the V segment lost 6 bases, leaving 18 bases of the junction unmatched. Germline V gives CDR1 SGHRS, CDR2 YFSETQ. The CDR3 sequence is CASTPGTGIWAHAGELFF. The DNA for the CDR3 is TGCGCCAGCACTCCCGGGACAGGGATTTGGGCACACGCCGGGGAGCTGTTTTTT. Drawing the rest from reference TRBV5-1 and TRBJ2-2, the complete variable domain is KAGVTQTPRYLIKTRGQQVTLSCSPISGHRSVSWYQQTPGQGLQFLFEYFSETQRNKGNFPGRFSGRQFSNSRSEMNVSTLELGDSALYLCASTPGTGIWAHAGELFFGEGSRLTVL.

The chain couples TRBV7-9 to TRBJ2-3; 10 nucleotides align to TRBD2. J gave up 9 bases and V 4 bases, and 1 base lay outside the gene matches. The CDR3 loop spans 12 amino acids. CDR1 SEHNR and CDR2 FQNEAQ come from the germline V gene (reference sequence). In nucleotides, the CDR3 is TGTGCCAGCAGCTCACTAGCGGGAACGCAGTATTTT. It encodes CASSSLAGTQYF.

V is TRBV14 and J is TRBJ2-1; no firm D call. This CDR3 contains 16 residues. V was clipped by 0 bases and J by 10 bases, with 19 bases between them. Germline lookup yields CDR1 SGHDN and CDR2 FVKESK. CDR3 protein: CASSQDRGLTLREQFF. The DNA of the CDR3 is TGTGCCAGCAGCCAAGATAGAGGTCTCACCCTGCGGGAGCAGTTCTTC. Drawing the rest from reference TRBV14 and TRBJ2-1, the complete variable domain is EAGVTQFPSHSVIEKGQTVTLRCDPISGHDNLYWYRRVMGKEIKFLLHFVKESKQDESGMPNNRFLAERTGGTYSTLKVQPAELEDSGVYFCASSQDRGLTLREQFFGPGTRLTVL.

This clone has just one count. The chain employs TRBV28 and TRBJ2-3, with a weak D call TRBD2 (5 bases). Trimming pared 2 bases from V and 0 bases from J, leaving 6 bases between. The CDR3 spans 14 residues. CDR1 is MDHEN and CDR2 is SYDVKM in the germline V gene. CDR3 loop: CASSLRTSTDTQYF. CDR3 DNA sequence: TGTGCCAGCAGTTTACGGACTAGCACAGATACGCAGTATTTT.

CDR3 nucleotides: TGTGCCAGCAGTTTCCGGGACAGGGGAGAAAATGAGCAGTTCTTC. Its protein product is CASSFRDRGENEQFF. The gene calls are TRBV28 and TRBJ2-1; 10 nucleotides agree with TRBD1. Losses at the gene ends were 3 bases for V and 7 bases for J; bases not matched to a gene: 6. The CDR3 has 15 amino acids. The germline gives CDR1 MDHEN, CDR2 SYDVKM.

This clone was seen only a few times. This sequence joins TRBV21-1 and TRBJ2-5; the DNA was not used to check the table's D call, TRBD2. TRBV21-1 is termed a pseudogene. CDR3 length: 17 amino acids. The CDR3 spells CASSKVEASGAVETQYF. Here the CDR3 DNA reads TGTGCCAGCAGCAAGGTGGAGGCTAGCGGGGCTGTAGAGACCCAGTACTTC.

The chain joins TRBV11-2 to TRBJ1-3, with 12 bases aligning to TRBD1. Per germline, CDR1 SGHAT and CDR2 FQNNGV. V was pared by 5 bases and J by 4 bases, with 15 bases of the junction left unmatched. There are 19 residues in the CDR3. CDR3 nucleotides: TGTGCCAGCAGCCCCCCCCGTGGGACAGGGGGCGCTCCCGGAAACACCATATATTTT. Residues: CASSPPRGTGGAPGNTIYF. Full variable domain (remainder filled in from reference TRBV11-2 and TRBJ1-3): EAGVAQSPRYKIIEKRQSVAFWCNPISGHATLYWYQQILGQGPKLLIQFQNNGVVDDSQLPKDRFSAERLKGVDSTLKIQPAKLEDSAVYLCASSPPRGTGGAPGNTIYFGEGSWLTVV.

The chain links TRBV28 to TRBJ1-4, with D uncertain. The CDR3 runs to 15 residues. V was clipped by 5 bases and J by 0 bases, with 10 bases between them. The germline V gene encodes CDR1 MDHEN and CDR2 SYDVKM. The CDR3 loop is CASSPGRSTNEKLFF. The CDR3 nucleotides are TGTGCCAGCAGTCCGGGTCGGTCAACTAATGAAAAACTGTTTTTT. The whole variable domain, remainder taken from reference TRBV28 and TRBJ1-4, is DVKVTQSSRYLVKRTGEKVFLECVQDMDHENMFWYRQDPGLGLRLIYFSYDVKMKEKGDIPEGYSVSREKKERFSLILESASTNQTSMYLCASSPGRSTNEKLFFGSGTQLSVL.

J is TRBJ2-1 and V is TRBV5-1; weak D call: TRBD1 (5 bases). Germline V CDR1 and CDR2: SGHRS, YFSETQ. This CDR3 contains 13 residues. Trimming removed 1 base from V and 13 bases from J, with 15 bases in between. CDR3 region: CASSLTTAELQFF. The CDR3 nucleotides read TGCGCCAGCAGCTTGACGACAGCCGAGCTTCAGTTCTTC.

The V call is TRBV6-6, the J call TRBJ2-2; 13 positions match TRBD2. There are 17 residues in the CDR3. Germline CDR1 reads MNHNY; CDR2 reads SVGAGI (reference sequence). V trimming: 5 bases; J trimming: 1 base; junction bases outside the gene matches: 4. For the CDR3, the DNA is TGTGCCAGCAGTCGCACTAGCGGGGGGGAGAACACCGGGGAGCTGTTTTTT. This sequence encodes CASSRTSGGENTGELFF.